This entry lists 2 T cell receptor beta chains sequenced from one sample in a study of shared clonotypes between healthy human individuals. Assay: immunoSEQ multiplex PCR; the TCRdb copy retains only in-frame clones and omits some. The sample records over 2 million clones, 85% to 95% being singletons. Sequenced sample: naive CD4+ T cells from PBMCs. Subset specified: CD45RA+ positively selected. The receptors stem from a man younger than 30 in good health. Some clones in this sample may be carry-over from other donors' samples.

V and J are TRBV4-1 and TRBJ2-3; no clear D. Trimming removed 0 bases at V and 0 bases at J, with 10 bases between. Germline CDR1 MGHRA, CDR2 YSYEKL. The CDR3 totals 16 residues. The CDR3 sequence: CASSQDLSGSTDTQYF. CDR3 DNA sequence: TGCGCCAGCAGCCAAGATCTGAGTGGAAGCACAGATACGCAGTATTTT.

The CDR3 DNA reads TGCGCCAGCAGCCAAGAGGGGGCAGGGACCCGCAATCAGCCCCAGCATTTT. Its translation: CASSQEGAGTRNQPQHF. J is TRBJ1-5 and V is TRBV4-1, with D perhaps matching TRBD1 (6 bases). CDR3 length equals 17 residues. V was trimmed by 0 bases and J by 2 bases, leaving 14 bases between them. The V gene's germline CDR1 is MGHRA and CDR2 YSYEKL.